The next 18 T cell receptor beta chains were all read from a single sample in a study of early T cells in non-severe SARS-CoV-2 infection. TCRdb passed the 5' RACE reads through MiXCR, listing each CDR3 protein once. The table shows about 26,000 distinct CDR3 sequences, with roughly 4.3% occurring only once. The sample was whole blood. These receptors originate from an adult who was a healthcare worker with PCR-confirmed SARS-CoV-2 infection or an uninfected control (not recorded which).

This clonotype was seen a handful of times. CDR3 bases: TGTGCCAGCACCCTGCCGGGACAGTTTCCACCCAATGAGCAGTTCTTC. Protein: CASTLPGQFPPNEQFF. The chain combines TRBV28 with TRBJ2-1, with TRBD1 matching 7 bases. The J segment lost 6 bases and the V segment lost 7 bases, leaving 15 bases of the junction unmatched. The CDR3 consists of 16 residues. The germline V gene encodes CDR1 MDHEN and CDR2 SYDVKM.

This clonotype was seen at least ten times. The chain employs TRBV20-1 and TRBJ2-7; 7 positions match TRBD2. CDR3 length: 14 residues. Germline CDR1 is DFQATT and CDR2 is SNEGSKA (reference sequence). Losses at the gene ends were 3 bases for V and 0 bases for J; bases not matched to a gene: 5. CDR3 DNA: TGCAGTGCTAGTCCTAGCGGAAGCTCCTACGAGCAGTACGTC. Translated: CSASPSGSSYEQYV.

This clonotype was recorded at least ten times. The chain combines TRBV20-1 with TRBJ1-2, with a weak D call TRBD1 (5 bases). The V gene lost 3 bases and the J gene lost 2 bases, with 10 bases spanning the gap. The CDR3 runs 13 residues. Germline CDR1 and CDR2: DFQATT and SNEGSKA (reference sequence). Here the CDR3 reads CSASSAGNYGYTF. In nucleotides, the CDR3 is TGCAGTGCTAGCTCGGCAGGGAACTATGGCTACACCTTC.

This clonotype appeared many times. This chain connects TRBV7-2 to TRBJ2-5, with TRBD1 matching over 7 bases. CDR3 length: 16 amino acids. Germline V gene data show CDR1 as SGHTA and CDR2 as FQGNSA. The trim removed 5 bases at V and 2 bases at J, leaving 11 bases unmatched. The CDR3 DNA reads TGTGCCAGCAGCGTCCCAATGACAGGGTTGCAAGAGACCCAGTACTTC. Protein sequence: CASSVPMTGLQETQYF.

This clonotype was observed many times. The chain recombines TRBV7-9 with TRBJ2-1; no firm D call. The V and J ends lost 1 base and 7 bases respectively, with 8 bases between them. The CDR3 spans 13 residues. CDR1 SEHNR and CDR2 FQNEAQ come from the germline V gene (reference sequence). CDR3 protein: CASSLVGFNEQFF. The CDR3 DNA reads TGTGCCAGCAGCTTAGTAGGTTTTAATGAGCAGTTCTTC. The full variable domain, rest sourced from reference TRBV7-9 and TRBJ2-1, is DTGVSQNPRHKITKRGQNVTFRCDPISEHNRLYWYRQTLGQGPEFLTYFQNEAQLEKSRLLSDRFSAERPKGSFSTLEIQRTEQGDSAMYLCASSLVGFNEQFFGPGTRLTVL.

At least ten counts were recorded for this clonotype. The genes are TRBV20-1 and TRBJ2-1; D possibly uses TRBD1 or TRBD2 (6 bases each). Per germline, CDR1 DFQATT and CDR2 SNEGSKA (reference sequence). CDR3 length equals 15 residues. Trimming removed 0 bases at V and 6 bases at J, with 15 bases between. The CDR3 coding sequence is TGCAGTGCTAGAGACCGAGTCGGGGGCCTCAATGAGCAGTTCTTC. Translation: CSARDRVGGLNEQFF.

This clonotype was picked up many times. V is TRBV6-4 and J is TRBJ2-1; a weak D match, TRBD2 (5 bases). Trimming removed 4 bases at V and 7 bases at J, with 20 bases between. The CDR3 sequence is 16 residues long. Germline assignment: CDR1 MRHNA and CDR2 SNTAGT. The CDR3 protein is CASSAELGSARNEQFF. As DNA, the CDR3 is TGTGCCAGCAGTGCCGAACTGGGGAGCGCCAGGAATGAGCAGTTCTTC.

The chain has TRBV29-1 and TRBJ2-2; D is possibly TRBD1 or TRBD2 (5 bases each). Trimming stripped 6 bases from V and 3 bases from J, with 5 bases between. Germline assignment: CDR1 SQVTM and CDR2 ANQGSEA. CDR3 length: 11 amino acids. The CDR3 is CSVGDTGELFF. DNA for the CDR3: TGCAGCGTGGGGGACACCGGGGAGCTGTTTTTT.

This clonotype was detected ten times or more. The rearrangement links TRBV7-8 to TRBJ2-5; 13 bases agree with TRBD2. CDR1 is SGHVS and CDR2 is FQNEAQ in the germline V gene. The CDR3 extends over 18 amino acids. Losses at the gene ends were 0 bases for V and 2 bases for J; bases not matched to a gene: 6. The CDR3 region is CASSLATSGRIGQETQYF. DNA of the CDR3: TGTGCCAGCAGCTTAGCGACTAGCGGGAGGATAGGACAAGAGACCCAGTACTTC.

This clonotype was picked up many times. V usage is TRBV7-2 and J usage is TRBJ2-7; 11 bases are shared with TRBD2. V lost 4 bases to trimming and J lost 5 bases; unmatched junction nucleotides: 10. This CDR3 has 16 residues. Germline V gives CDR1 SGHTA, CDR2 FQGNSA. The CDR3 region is CASSSTSGMLFHEQYV. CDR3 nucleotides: TGTGCCAGCAGCTCGACTAGCGGGATGCTTTTCCACGAGCAGTACGTC.

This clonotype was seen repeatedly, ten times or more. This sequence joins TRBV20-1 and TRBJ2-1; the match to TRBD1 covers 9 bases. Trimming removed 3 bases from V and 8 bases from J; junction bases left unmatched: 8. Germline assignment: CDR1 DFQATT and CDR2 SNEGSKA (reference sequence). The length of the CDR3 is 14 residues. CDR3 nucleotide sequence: TGCAGTGCTAGCCGGGACAGGGATTTATATGAGCAGTTCTTC. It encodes CSASRDRDLYEQFF.

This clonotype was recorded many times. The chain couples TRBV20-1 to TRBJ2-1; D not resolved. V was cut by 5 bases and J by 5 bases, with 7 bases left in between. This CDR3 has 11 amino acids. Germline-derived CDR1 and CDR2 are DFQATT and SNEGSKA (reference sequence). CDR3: CSAAIDNEQFF. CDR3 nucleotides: TGCAGTGCTGCCATCGACAATGAGCAGTTCTTC.

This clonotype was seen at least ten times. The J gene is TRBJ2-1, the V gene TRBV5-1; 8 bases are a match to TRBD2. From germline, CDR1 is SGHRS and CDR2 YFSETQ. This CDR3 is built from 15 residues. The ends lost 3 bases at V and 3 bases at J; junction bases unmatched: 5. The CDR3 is CASSSETSGYNEQFF. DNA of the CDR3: TGCGCCAGCAGCTCCGAAACTAGCGGCTACAATGAGCAGTTCTTC. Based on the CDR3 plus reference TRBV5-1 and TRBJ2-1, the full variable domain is KAGVTQTPRYLIKTRGQQVTLSCSPISGHRSVSWYQQTPGQGLQFLFEYFSETQRNKGNFPGRFSGRQFSNSRSEMNVSTLELGDSALYLCASSSETSGYNEQFFGPGTRLTVL.

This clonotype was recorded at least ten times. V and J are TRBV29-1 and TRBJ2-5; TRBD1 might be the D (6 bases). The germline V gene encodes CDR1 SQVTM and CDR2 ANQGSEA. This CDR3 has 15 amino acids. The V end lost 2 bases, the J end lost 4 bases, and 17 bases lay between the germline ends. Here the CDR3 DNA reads TGCAGCGTTGAACGGGTTGAGACAGGAAGAGAGACCCAGTACTTC. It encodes CSVERVETGRETQYF. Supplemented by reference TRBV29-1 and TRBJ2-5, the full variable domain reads SAVISQKPSRDICQRGTSLTIQCQVDSQVTMMFWYRQQPGQSLTLIATANQGSEATYESGFVIDKFPISRPNLTFSTLTVSNMSPEDSSIYLCSVERVETGRETQYFGPGTRLLVL.

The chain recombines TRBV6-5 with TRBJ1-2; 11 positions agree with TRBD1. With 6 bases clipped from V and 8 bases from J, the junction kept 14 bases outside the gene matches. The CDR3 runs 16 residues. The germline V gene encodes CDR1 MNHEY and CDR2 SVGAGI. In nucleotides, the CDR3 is TGTGCCAGCAGAACCAAGCCGGGACAGGGGGTCTTAGGCTACACCTTC. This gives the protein CASRTKPGQGVLGYTF.

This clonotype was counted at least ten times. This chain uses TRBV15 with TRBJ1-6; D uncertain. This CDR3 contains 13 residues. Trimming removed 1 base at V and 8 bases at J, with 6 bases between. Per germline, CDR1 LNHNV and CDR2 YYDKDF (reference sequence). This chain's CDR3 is CATSRVVDSPLHF. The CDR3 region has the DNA TGTGCCACCAGCAGAGTTGTGGATTCACCCCTCCACTTT.

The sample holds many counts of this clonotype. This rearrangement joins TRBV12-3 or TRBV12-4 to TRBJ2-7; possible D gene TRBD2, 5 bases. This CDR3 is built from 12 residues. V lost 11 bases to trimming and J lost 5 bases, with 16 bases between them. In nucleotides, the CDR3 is TGTGCCCCTACCGGGCTGAGGGACGAGCAGTACTTC. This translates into CAPTGLRDEQYF.

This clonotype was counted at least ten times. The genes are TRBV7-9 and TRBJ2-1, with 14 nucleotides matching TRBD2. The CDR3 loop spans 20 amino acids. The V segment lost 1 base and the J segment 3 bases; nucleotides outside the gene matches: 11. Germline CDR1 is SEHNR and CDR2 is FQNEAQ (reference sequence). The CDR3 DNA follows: TGTGCCAGCAGCTTAGTAGGTGGGACTAGCGGGAGAACCGGCTACAATGAGCAGTTCTTC. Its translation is CASSLVGGTSGRTGYNEQFF.